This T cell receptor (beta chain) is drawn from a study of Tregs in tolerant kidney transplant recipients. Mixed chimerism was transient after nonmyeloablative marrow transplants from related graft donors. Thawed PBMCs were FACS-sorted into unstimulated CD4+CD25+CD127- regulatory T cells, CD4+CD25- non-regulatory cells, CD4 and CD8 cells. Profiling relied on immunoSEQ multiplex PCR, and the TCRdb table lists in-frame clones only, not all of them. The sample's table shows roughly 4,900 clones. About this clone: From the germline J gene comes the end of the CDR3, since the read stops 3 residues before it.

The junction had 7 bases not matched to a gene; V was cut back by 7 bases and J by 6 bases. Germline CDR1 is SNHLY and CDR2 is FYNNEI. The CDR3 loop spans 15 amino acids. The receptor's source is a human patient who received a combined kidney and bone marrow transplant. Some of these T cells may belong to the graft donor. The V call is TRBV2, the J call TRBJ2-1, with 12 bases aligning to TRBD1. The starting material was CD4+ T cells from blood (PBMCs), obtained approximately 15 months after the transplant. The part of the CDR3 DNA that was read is TGTGCCAGCAACGCGGGACAGGGGGCGGTCAATGAG. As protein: CASNAGQGAVNE. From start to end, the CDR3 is CASNAGQGAVNEQFF. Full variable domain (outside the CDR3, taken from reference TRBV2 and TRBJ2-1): EPEVTQTPSHQVTQMGQEVILRCVPISNHLYFYWYRQILGQKVEFLVSFYNNEISEKSEIFDDQFSVERPDGSNFTLKIRSTKLEDSAMYFCASNAGQGAVNEQFFGPGTRLTVL.